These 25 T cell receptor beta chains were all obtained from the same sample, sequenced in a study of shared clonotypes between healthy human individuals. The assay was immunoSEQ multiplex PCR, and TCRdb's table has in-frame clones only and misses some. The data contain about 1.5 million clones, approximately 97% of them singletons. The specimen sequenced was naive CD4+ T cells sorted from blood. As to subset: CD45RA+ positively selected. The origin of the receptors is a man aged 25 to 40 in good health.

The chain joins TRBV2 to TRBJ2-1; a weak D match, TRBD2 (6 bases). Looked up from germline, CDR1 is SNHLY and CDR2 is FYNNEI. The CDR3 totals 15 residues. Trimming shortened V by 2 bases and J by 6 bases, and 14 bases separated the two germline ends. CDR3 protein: CASSERGIGLNEQFF. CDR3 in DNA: TGTGCCAGCAGTGAACGCGGGATCGGACTCAATGAGCAGTTCTTC.

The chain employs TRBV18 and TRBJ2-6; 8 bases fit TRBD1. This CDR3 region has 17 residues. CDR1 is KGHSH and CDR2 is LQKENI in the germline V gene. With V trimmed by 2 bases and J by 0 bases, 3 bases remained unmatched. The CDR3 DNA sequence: TGTGCCAGCTCACCAGGGACAGGCTTCTCTGGGGCCAACGTCCTGACTTTC. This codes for CASSPGTGFSGANVLTF.

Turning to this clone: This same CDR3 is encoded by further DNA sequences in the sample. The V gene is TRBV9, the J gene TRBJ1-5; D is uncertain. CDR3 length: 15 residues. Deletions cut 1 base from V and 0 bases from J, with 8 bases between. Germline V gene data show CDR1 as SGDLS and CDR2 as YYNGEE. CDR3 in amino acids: CASSVSGYSNQPQHF. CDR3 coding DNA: TGTGCCAGCAGCGTATCGGGATATAGCAATCAGCCCCAGCATTTT. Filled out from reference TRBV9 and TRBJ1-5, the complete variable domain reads DSGVTQTPKHLITATGQRVTLRCSPRSGDLSVYWYQQSLDQGLQFLIQYYNGEERAKGNILERFSAQQFPDLHSELNLSSLELGDSALYFCASSVSGYSNQPQHFGDGTRLSIL.

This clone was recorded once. CDR3 nucleotides: TGTGCCATCAGGGGGACTAGCGGTTTTTATGATACGCAGTATTTT. The encoded protein is CAIRGTSGFYDTQYF. The chain recombines TRBV10-3 with TRBJ2-3; 11 positions match TRBD2. Per the germline V gene, CDR1 is ENHRY and CDR2 is SYGVKD. The CDR3 consists of 15 residues. V gave up 6 bases and J gave up 6 bases; unmatched junction bases: 8.

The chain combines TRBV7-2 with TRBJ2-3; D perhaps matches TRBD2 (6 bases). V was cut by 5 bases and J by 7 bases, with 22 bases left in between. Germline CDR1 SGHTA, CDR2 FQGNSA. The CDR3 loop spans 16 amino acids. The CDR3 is CASSPKGTLRINTQYF. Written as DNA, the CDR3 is TGTGCCAGCAGCCCCAAGGGGACTCTTCGAATCAATACGCAGTATTTT.

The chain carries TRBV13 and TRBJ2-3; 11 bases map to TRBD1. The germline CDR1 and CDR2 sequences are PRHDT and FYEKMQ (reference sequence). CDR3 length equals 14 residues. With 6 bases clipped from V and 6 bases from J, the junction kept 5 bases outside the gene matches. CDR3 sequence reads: CASSGQGASDTQYF. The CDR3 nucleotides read TGTGCCAGCAGTGGACAGGGGGCGAGTGATACGCAGTATTTT.

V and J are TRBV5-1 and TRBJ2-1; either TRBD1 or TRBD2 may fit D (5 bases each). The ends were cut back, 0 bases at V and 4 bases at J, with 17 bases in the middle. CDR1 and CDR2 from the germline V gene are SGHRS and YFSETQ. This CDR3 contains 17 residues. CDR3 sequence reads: CASSLDGGAPPYNEQFF. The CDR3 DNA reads TGCGCCAGCAGCTTGGATGGGGGAGCGCCACCTTACAATGAGCAGTTCTTC.

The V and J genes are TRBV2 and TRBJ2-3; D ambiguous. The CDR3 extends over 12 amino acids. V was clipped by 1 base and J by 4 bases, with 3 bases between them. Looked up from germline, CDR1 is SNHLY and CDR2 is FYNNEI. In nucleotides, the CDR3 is TGTGCCAGCAGTGAAGTTGCAGATACGCAGTATTTT. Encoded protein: CASSEVADTQYF.

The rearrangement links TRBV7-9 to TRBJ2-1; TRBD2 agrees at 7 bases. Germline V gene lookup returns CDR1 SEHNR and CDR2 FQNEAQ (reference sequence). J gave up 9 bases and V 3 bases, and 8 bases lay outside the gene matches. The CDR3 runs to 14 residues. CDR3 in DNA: TGTGCCAGCAGCTTGGCGGGAGTGTATAGTGAGCAGTTCTTC. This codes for CASSLAGVYSEQFF.

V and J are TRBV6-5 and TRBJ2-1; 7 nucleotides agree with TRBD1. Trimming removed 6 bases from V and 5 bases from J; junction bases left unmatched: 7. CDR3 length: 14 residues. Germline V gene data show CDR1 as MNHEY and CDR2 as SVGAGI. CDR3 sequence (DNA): TGTGCCAGCAGACGACAGGGATACGACAATGAGCAGTTCTTC. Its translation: CASRRQGYDNEQFF.

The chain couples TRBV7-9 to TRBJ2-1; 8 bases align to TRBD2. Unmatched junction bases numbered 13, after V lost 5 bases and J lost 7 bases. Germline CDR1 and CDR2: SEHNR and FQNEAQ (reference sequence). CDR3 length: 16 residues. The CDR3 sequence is CASSPRGGGPGNEQFF. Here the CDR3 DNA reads TGTGCCAGCAGCCCCCGGGGGGGAGGGCCGGGGAATGAGCAGTTCTTC.

The CDR3 loop reads CAWSFPGTEYGYTF. In DNA form, the CDR3 reads TGTGCCTGGAGTTTCCCGGGGACCGAATATGGCTACACCTTC. The rearrangement uses TRBV30 and TRBJ1-2, with a tentative D call TRBD1 (5 bases). Trimming took off 2 bases at V and 5 bases at J, with 15 bases between the two ends. The CDR3 length is 14 residues. CDR1 and CDR2 from the germline V gene are GTSNPN and SVGIG (reference sequence).

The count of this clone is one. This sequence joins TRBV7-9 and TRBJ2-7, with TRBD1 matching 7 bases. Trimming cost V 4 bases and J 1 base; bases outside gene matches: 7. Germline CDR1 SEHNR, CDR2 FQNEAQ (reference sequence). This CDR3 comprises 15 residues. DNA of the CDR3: TGTGCCAGCAGCTCGACCGGGACAGCATCCTACGAGCAGTACTTC. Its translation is CASSSTGTASYEQYF.

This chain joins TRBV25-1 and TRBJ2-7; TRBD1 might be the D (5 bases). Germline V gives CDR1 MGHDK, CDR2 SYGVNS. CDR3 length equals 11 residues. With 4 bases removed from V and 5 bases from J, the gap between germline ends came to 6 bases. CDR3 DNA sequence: TGTGCCAGCAGTGTAGGGGACGAGCAGTACTTC. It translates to CASSVGDEQYF.

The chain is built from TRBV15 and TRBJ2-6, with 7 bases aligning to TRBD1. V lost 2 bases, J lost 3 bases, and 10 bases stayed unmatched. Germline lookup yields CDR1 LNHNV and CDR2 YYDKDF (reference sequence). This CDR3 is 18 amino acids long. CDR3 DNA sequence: TGTGCCACCAGCAGAACCCCAACAGGGGCAGGTGGGGCCAACGTCCTGACTTTC. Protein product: CATSRTPTGAGGANVLTF. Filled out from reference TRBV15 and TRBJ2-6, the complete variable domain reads DAMVIQNPRYQVTQFGKPVTLSCSQTLNHNVMYWYQQKSSQAPKLLFHYYDKDFNNEADTPDNFQSRRPNTSFCFLDIRSPGLGDTAMYLCATSRTPTGAGGANVLTFGAGSRLTVL.

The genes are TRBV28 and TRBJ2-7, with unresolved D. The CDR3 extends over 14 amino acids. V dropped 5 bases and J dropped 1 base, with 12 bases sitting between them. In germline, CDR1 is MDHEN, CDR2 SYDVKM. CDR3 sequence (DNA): TGTGCCAGCAGTCAAACTCCTGGATCCTACGAGCAGTACTTC. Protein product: CASSQTPGSYEQYF.

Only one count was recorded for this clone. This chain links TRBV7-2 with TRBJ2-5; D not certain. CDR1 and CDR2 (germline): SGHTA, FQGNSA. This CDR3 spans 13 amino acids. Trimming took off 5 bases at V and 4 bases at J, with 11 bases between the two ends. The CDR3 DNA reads TGTGCCAGCAGCCCCCGTTGGGGAGAGACCCAGTACTTC. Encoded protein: CASSPRWGETQYF.

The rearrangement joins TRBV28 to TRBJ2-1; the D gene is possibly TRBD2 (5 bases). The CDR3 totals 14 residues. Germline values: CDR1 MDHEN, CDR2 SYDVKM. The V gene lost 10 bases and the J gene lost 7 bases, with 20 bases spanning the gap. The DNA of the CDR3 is TGTGCCACCGTTCAAGAGGGAGAAAAGAATGAGCAGTTCTTC. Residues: CATVQEGEKNEQFF.

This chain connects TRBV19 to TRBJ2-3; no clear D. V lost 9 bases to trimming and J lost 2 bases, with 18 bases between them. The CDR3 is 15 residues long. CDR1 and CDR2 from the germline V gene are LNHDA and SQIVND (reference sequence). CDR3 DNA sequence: TGTGCCAGCGGTGAAGGCAGGTACGCCACAGATACGCAGTATTTT. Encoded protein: CASGEGRYATDTQYF.

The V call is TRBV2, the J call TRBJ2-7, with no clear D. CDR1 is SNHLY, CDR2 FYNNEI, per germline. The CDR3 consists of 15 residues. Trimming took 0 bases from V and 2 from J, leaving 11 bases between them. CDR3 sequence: CASSEARQSTYEQYF. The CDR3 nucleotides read TGTGCCAGCAGTGAAGCGCGGCAGAGCACCTACGAGCAGTACTTC.

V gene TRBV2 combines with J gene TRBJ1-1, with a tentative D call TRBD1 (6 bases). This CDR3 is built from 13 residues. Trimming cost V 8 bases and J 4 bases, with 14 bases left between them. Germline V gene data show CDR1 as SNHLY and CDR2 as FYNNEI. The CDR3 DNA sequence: TGTGCCAGCGGGGGGCGAGGTGGCACTGAAGCTTTCTTT. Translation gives CASGGRGGTEAFF.

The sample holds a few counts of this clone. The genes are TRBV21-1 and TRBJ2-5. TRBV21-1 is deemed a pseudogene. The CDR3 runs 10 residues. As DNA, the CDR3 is TGTGCCAGGCATCCGGAGACCCAGTACTTC. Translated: CARHPETQYF.

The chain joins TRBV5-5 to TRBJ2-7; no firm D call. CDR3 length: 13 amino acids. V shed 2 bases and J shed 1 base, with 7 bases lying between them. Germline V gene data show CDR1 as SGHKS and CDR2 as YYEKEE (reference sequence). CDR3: CASSLGKSYEQYF. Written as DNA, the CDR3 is TGTGCCAGCAGCTTAGGGAAGTCCTACGAGCAGTACTTC.

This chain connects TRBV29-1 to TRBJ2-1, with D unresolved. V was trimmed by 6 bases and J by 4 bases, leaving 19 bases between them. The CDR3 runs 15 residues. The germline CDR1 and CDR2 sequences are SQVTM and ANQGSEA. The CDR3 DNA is TGCAGCGTCCCCGTAAAGGCAAGAAGGTACAATGAGCAGTTCTTC. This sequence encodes CSVPVKARRYNEQFF.

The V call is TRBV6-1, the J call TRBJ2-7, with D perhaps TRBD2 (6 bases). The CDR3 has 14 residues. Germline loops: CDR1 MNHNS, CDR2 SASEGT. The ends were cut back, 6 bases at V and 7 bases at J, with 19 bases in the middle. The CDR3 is CASRRLGPDWEQYF. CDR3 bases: TGTGCCAGCAGAAGACTAGGGCCGGACTGGGAGCAGTACTTC.